These 21 T cell receptor beta chains were all obtained from the same sample, sequenced in a study of cytomegalovirus exposure and HLA in healthy donors. Amplification used 60 Vbeta primers and 13 Jbeta primers. Method: immunoSEQ multiplex PCR; TCRdb's copy keeps in-frame clones and lacks some. The sample includes over 90,000 clones, 60% to 80% seen only once; the top ten take 8.5% to 10%. The sequencing sample was made of PBMCs. These receptors came from a male donor in good health and CMV-seropositive.

The chain combines TRBV28 with TRBJ1-5; weak D call: TRBD1 (5 bases). Looked up from germline, CDR1 is MDHEN and CDR2 is SYDVKM. Trimming took off 8 bases at V and 1 base at J, with 9 bases between the two ends. The CDR3 is made up of 13 amino acids. The CDR3 region has the DNA TGTGCCAGCCGGCAGGGAAGCAATCAGCCCCAGCATTTT. Translating it yields CASRQGSNQPQHF.

Here the CDR3 reads CASSPGQAYGYTF. The CDR3 DNA is TGTGCCAGCTCCCCGGGACAGGCATATGGCTACACCTTC. The rearrangement joins TRBV6-6 to TRBJ1-2; 8 bases map to TRBD1. Germline V lookup: CDR1 MNHNY, CDR2 SVGAGI (reference sequence). The junction had 7 bases not matched to a gene; V was cut back by 8 bases and J by 5 bases. The CDR3 totals 13 residues.

The rearrangement links TRBV5-1 to TRBJ1-2, with TRBD1 as a possible D gene (5 bases). The V end lost 0 bases, the J end lost 6 bases, and 12 bases lay between the germline ends. Germline V lookup: CDR1 SGHRS, CDR2 YFSETQ. The CDR3 contains 14 residues. CDR3 sequence reads: CASSLEVGADGYTF. CDR3 sequence (DNA): TGCGCCAGCAGCTTGGAGGTAGGGGCGGATGGCTACACCTTC.

This sequence joins TRBV6-5 and TRBJ2-3, with TRBD1 as a possible D gene (5 bases). The V gene's germline CDR1 is MNHEY and CDR2 SVGAGI. V gave up 4 bases and J gave up 3 bases, with 8 bases separating them. This CDR3 has 13 residues. The CDR3 DNA is TGTGCCAGCAGTTCTCCAGGGACAGATACGCAGTATTTT. Its protein product is CASSSPGTDTQYF.

This chain joins TRBV7-9 and TRBJ2-5; 11 nucleotides agree with TRBD2. The assigned J gene may be wrong: the sequence end matches TRBJ2-7 better. This CDR3 comprises 14 residues. CDR1 is SEHNR and CDR2 is FQNEAQ in the germline V gene (reference sequence). The CDR3 loop is CASSTSGRNHEQYF. As DNA, the CDR3 is TGTGCCAGCAGCACTAGCGGGAGAAACCACGAGCAGTACTTC.

This clone appeared once. The rearrangement joins TRBV18 to TRBJ2-2, with a weak D call TRBD1 (6 bases). The V gene's germline CDR1 is KGHSH and CDR2 LQKENI. Trimming left V 6 bases short and J 6 bases short, with 11 bases between. The CDR3 is 13 residues long. The CDR3 nucleotides are TGTGCCAGCTCTCGACAGGACTCCGGGGAGCTGTTTTTT. It is translated as CASSRQDSGELFF.

The chain is built from TRBV5-4 and TRBJ2-3; 8 positions agree with TRBD2. CDR1 and CDR2 (germline): SGHNT, YYREEE (reference sequence). This CDR3 is 15 amino acids long. V shed 0 bases and J 6 bases; nucleotides not matched to a gene: 6. This CDR3 reads CASSLEGLDIDTQYF. The CDR3 DNA reads as TGTGCCAGCAGCTTGGAGGGACTAGACATTGATACGCAGTATTTT.

The chain employs TRBV10-3 and TRBJ2-1; 10 nucleotides agree with TRBD2. J gave up 6 bases and V 6 bases, and 14 bases lay outside the gene matches. The CDR3 is 17 amino acids. CDR1 ENHRY and CDR2 SYGVKD come from the germline V gene. Here the CDR3 reads CAIRGGTSEPGGNEQFF. The CDR3 DNA reads TGTGCCATCAGGGGGGGGACTAGCGAGCCTGGGGGCAATGAGCAGTTCTTC.

The chain is built from TRBV15 and TRBJ2-1; possible D gene TRBD2, 5 bases. The ends were cut back, 8 bases at V and 9 bases at J, with 20 bases in the middle. The germline V gene encodes CDR1 LNHNV and CDR2 YYDKDF (reference sequence). The CDR3 is made up of 14 amino acids. CDR3 loop: CATQASGRFGEQFF. CDR3 sequence (DNA): TGTGCCACCCAGGCCAGCGGAAGATTTGGTGAGCAGTTCTTC.

This clone was recorded once. This rearrangement joins TRBV19 to TRBJ2-4; D possibly corresponds to TRBD1 (5 bases). CDR1 is LNHDA and CDR2 is SQIVND in the germline V gene (reference sequence). The CDR3 is 16 amino acids. Trimming removed 5 bases from V and 1 base from J, with 15 bases in between. CDR3 amino acids: CASSLWTQGAKNIQYF. The CDR3, as DNA: TGTGCCAGTAGTTTGTGGACCCAGGGTGCCAAAAACATTCAGTACTTC.

The chain recombines TRBV11-1 with TRBJ2-3, with a possible D match to TRBD1 (6 bases). This CDR3 has 14 residues. Germline values: CDR1 SGHAT, CDR2 FQDESV (reference sequence). Trimming cost V 1 base and J 4 bases, with 9 bases left between them. CDR3 amino acids: CASSLVQGSDTQYF. CDR3 in DNA: TGTGCCAGCAGCTTAGTGCAGGGGTCAGATACGCAGTATTTT.

This rearrangement joins TRBV4-3 to TRBJ2-7; the D gene is possibly TRBD2 (7 bases). The CDR3 is 15 amino acids. Germline V gene lookup returns CDR1 LGHNA and CDR2 YSLEER. Between the trimmed V and J ends, which lost 1 base and 0 bases, there was a span of 10 bases. CDR3 coding DNA: TGCGCCAGCAGCCAAGGGGGGGGCAGCTCCTACGAGCAGTACTTC. This sequence encodes CASSQGGGSSYEQYF.

This clone was picked up one time. The chain links TRBV14 to TRBJ2-1; D might be TRBD2 (5 bases). This CDR3 contains 12 residues. Trimming removed 5 bases from V and 9 bases from J, with 11 bases in between. Germline-derived CDR1 and CDR2 are SGHDN and FVKESK. The CDR3, as DNA: TGTGCCAGCAGCTCCTGGACTTTTGAGCAGTTCTTC. Its protein product is CASSSWTFEQFF.

V usage is TRBV28 and J usage is TRBJ1-2, with D possibly TRBD1 on 5 matching bases. This CDR3 is built from 18 residues. From germline, CDR1 is MDHEN and CDR2 SYDVKM. V was trimmed by 0 bases and J by 3 bases, leaving 20 bases between them. The CDR3 sequence is CASSLWGREVVGDYGYTF. The CDR3 DNA follows: TGTGCCAGCAGTTTATGGGGCAGGGAGGTCGTTGGGGACTATGGCTACACCTTC.

Concerning this clone itself: An end of the junction differs from the germline gene, which may be a read error. This chain links TRBV7-9 with TRBJ2-5; 8 nucleotides line up with TRBD1. Germline lookup yields CDR1 SEHNR and CDR2 FQNEAQ (reference sequence). This CDR3 region has 16 residues. CDR3 bases: TGTTCCAGCAGCCCCCCATGGACAGGGATGGGAGAGACCCAGTACTTC. Translating gives CSSSPPWTGMGETQYF.

The chain joins TRBV7-9 to TRBJ2-1; TRBD1 might be the D (6 bases). Germline V gives CDR1 SEHNR, CDR2 FQNEAQ (reference sequence). V was shortened by 5 bases and J by 7 bases, with 6 bases between the two germline ends. This CDR3 comprises 11 residues. The CDR3 sequence is CASSRGNEQFF. DNA for the CDR3: TGTGCCAGCAGCAGGGGGAATGAGCAGTTCTTC.

The chain joins TRBV30 to TRBJ1-1; D not certain. Germline V lookup: CDR1 GTSNPN, CDR2 SVGIG (reference sequence). Trimming pared 3 bases from V and 10 bases from J, leaving 15 bases between. This CDR3 region has 12 residues. In nucleotides, the CDR3 is TGTGCCTGGAGCCCGGGGAACTCTGGAGCTTTCTTT. Protein sequence: CAWSPGNSGAFF. The variable domain in full, with the rest retrieved from reference TRBV30 and TRBJ1-1, is SQTIHQWPATLVQPVGSPLSLECTVEGTSNPNLYWYRQAAGRGLQLLFYSVGIGQISSEVPQNLSASRPQDRQFILSSKKLLLSDSGFYLCAWSPGNSGAFFGQGTRLTVV.

The V call is TRBV28, the J call TRBJ1-5; TRBD1 matches at 7 bases. The CDR3 contains 14 residues. From germline, CDR1 is MDHEN and CDR2 SYDVKM. V gave up 2 bases and J gave up 6 bases; unmatched junction bases: 4. The DNA of the CDR3 is TGTGCCAGCAGTTTAGACAGGGTAGGTCAGCCCCAGCATTTT. Amino acids: CASSLDRVGQPQHF.

This rearrangement joins TRBV6-5 to TRBJ1-4; D not certain. CDR3 length: 14 residues. V lost 0 bases and J lost 4, with 6 bases in between. Per the germline V gene, CDR1 is MNHEY and CDR2 is SVGAGI. CDR3 sequence reads: CASSYSRINEKLFF. CDR3 nucleotides: TGTGCCAGCAGTTACTCCAGAATTAATGAAAAACTGTTTTTT.

This clone was seen a single time. The chain links TRBV7-9 to TRBJ1-1; no firm D call. CDR1 SEHNR and CDR2 FQNEAQ come from the germline V gene (reference sequence). The CDR3 extends over 15 amino acids. V was shortened by 5 bases and J by 5 bases, with 18 bases between the two germline ends. The CDR3 nucleotides read TGTGCCAGCAGCCTACCCCTCGGTCTGGAGACTGAAGCTTTCTTT. It encodes CASSLPLGLETEAFF.

This sequence joins TRBV6-6 and TRBJ2-5; TRBD1 aligns across 7 bases. This CDR3 region has 15 residues. The V gene's germline CDR1 is MNHNY and CDR2 SVGAGI (reference sequence). Trimming removed 2 bases from V and 4 bases from J; junction bases left unmatched: 7. The CDR3 protein is CASSYRDSGSETQYF. As DNA, the CDR3 is TGTGCCAGCAGTTACCGGGACAGCGGCTCAGAGACCCAGTACTTC.